This T cell receptor (beta chain) came from a study of human T cells and chemical hapten exposure. Looking at the study overall: There were per-sample TCR yield variations, arising mainly from small pooled library volume differences.

This clonotype was counted at least ten times. The V gene lost 1 base and the J gene lost 0 bases, with 7 bases spanning the gap. This CDR3 has 14 amino acids. Germline V lookup: CDR1 SGHAT, CDR2 FQNNGV. Unique molecular identifiers were affixed to discrete cDNA molecules within the library. TCRdb independently ran MiXCR on the 5' RACE reads; one entry per CDR3 protein. The table shows tens of thousands of distinct CDR3 sequences, with about 7.7% occurring only once. Blood, whole and unfractionated, served as the source for total RNA extraction. The clonotype was recovered from a male donor in good health. The J gene is TRBJ2-7, the V gene TRBV11-2; possibly TRBD2 for D (5 bases). CDR3 DNA: TGTGCCAGCAGCTTAGTGGGGAGCTCCTACGAGCAGTACTTC. It encodes CASSLVGSSYEQYF.